The 14 T cell receptor beta chains below all came from one sample that was sequenced in a study of beta chain features in type 1 diabetes (dated by TCRdb to the late 2010s). Overall study outcomes, separate from this receptor: In all four CD4+ subsets, TCRB CDR3 length was moderately but significantly shorter in type 1 diabetes patients.

These receptors have no identified antigens. Library prep was done by the immunoSEQ multiplex PCR assay. All of the isolated RNA was reverse transcribed with the High Capacity cDNA Reverse Transcription Kit, so expressed TCRB transcripts were sequenced. In TCRdb, the immuneACCESS table is reduced to in-frame sequences with V and J assigned. These tables do not hold every clone; where another copy was compared, an unresolved V gene accounts for under half, and the others remain unexplained. The sample contains approximately 160,000 clones, 10% of them found a single time. The top ten constitute roughly 0.45% of the sample. The sequencing sample was made of central memory CD4+ T cells from blood. The receptors stem from a man aged 25 to 45 with type 1 diabetes.

This clone was counted only a few times. This sequence joins TRBV11-2 and TRBJ2-1; D possibly corresponds to TRBD1 (5 bases). The CDR3 extends over 15 amino acids. V was clipped by 5 bases and J by 6 bases, with 17 bases between them. CDR1 is SGHAT and CDR2 is FQNNGV in the germline V gene. CDR3 sequence reads: CASSQGSITLNEQFF. CDR3 DNA sequence: TGTGCCAGCAGCCAGGGTAGTATAACCCTCAATGAGCAGTTCTTC.

Concerning this clone: Distinct nucleotide sequences in the sample also encode this CDR3. This chain joins TRBV4-1 and TRBJ2-5; D may be TRBD1 (6 bases). Germline CDR1 reads MGHRA; CDR2 reads YSYEKL. The V and J ends lost 3 bases and 2 bases respectively, with 10 bases between them. The CDR3 contains 14 residues. DNA of the CDR3: TGCGCCAGCAGCCAGGGAAGGGGGCAAGAGACCCAGTACTTC. Its protein is CASSQGRGQETQYF.

The chain has TRBV6-1 and TRBJ2-5, with TRBD2 matching 8 bases. The junction had 8 bases not matched to a gene; V was cut back by 7 bases and J by 4 bases. Germline loops: CDR1 MNHNS, CDR2 SASEGT. The CDR3 extends over 14 amino acids. The CDR3 DNA sequence: TGTGCCAGCACCAAAGGGGCGGGAGGAGAGACCCAGTACTTC. Residues: CASTKGAGGETQYF.

This clone has only a few counts. The chain carries TRBV28 and TRBJ2-7; D gene unclear. The CDR3 totals 11 residues. Per the germline V gene, CDR1 is MDHEN and CDR2 is SYDVKM. V lost 2 bases and J lost 9, with 8 bases in between. CDR3: CASSLGHAQYF. The DNA of the CDR3 is TGTGCCAGCAGTTTAGGGCACGCGCAGTACTTC.

The chain combines TRBV5-1 with TRBJ2-5; tentative D call: TRBD2 (6 bases). The CDR3 has 14 residues. The V and J ends lost 0 bases and 4 bases respectively, with 10 bases between them. The V gene's germline CDR1 is SGHRS and CDR2 YFSETQ. The DNA of the CDR3 is TGCGCCAGCAGCTTGGCGGGAGAGAGAGAGACCCAGTACTTC. Translated: CASSLAGERETQYF.

This clone has just a few counts. V and J are TRBV18 and TRBJ2-6, with 7 bases lining up with TRBD1. This CDR3 is 15 amino acids long. Germline V gene data show CDR1 as KGHSH and CDR2 as LQKENI. V trimming: 5 bases; J trimming: 1 base; junction bases outside the gene matches: 2. This CDR3 reads CASSAQGSGANVLTF. Here the CDR3 DNA reads TGTGCCAGCTCAGCACAGGGGTCTGGGGCCAACGTCCTGACTTTC.

The chain is built from TRBV6-1 and TRBJ2-7, with 8 positions matching TRBD1. CDR3 length: 15 residues. The trim removed 5 bases at V and 6 bases at J, leaving 12 bases unmatched. Germline V lookup: CDR1 MNHNS, CDR2 SASEGT. The CDR3 protein is CASSFQRGTGGEQYF. CDR3 coding DNA: TGTGCCAGCAGTTTTCAAAGGGGGACAGGAGGCGAGCAGTACTTC.

Turning to this clone: An end of the junction differs from the germline gene, which may be a read error. The DNA of the CDR3 is TGTGCCAGCTCGCCACGGACGACCGGGGACGAGCAGTACTTC. Its protein product is CASSPRTTGDEQYF. V is TRBV18 and J is TRBJ2-7; the D gene is possibly TRBD2 (5 bases). The CDR3 spans 14 residues. Germline lookup yields CDR1 KGHSH and CDR2 LQKENI.

Only a few counts were recorded for this clone. The CDR3 nucleotides read TGCGCCAGCAGTCAATCGGTGTCGACTAGCCATCAAGAGACCCAGTACTTC. It encodes CASSQSVSTSHQETQYF. The rearrangement joins TRBV23-1 to TRBJ2-5; 7 bases match TRBD2. TRBV23-1 is treated as an ORF (open reading frame) with a function not yet certain. This CDR3 spans 17 amino acids. The V segment lost 0 bases and the J segment 2 bases; nucleotides outside the gene matches: 9.

This clone was detected only a few times. The genes are TRBV7-2 and TRBJ2-3; 8 nucleotides line up with TRBD1. The germline V gene encodes CDR1 SGHTA and CDR2 FQGNSA. The CDR3 extends over 15 amino acids. Trimming cost V 4 bases and J 1 base; bases outside gene matches: 4. This chain's CDR3 is CASSSYRGGTDTQYF. CDR3 nucleotides: TGTGCCAGCAGCTCTTACAGGGGGGGCACAGATACGCAGTATTTT.

This clone occurred a few times. The rearrangement links TRBV7-2 to TRBJ1-2; D gene unclear. The CDR3 has 15 amino acids. Trimming stripped 1 base from V and 8 bases from J, with 17 bases between. Germline CDR1 SGHTA, CDR2 FQGNSA. As DNA, the CDR3 is TGTGCCAGCAGCTTAGTCTCTGGAGGCGGCAAGGGCTACACCTTC. This gives the protein CASSLVSGGGKGYTF. Using reference TRBV7-2 and TRBJ1-2 for the parts outside the CDR3, the full variable domain is GAGVSQSPSNKVTEKGKDVELRCDPISGHTALYWYRQSLGQGLEFLIYFQGNSAPDKSGLPSDRFSAERTGGSVSTLTIQRTQQEDSAVYLCASSLVSGGGKGYTFGSGTRLTVV.

The CDR3 coding sequence is TGCGCCAGCAGCTTTGGGACAGGGAAGTACTACGAGCAGTACTTC. It codes for CASSFGTGKYYEQYF. The chain employs TRBV5-1 and TRBJ2-7; 9 bases map to TRBD1. This CDR3 is built from 15 residues. CDR1 is SGHRS and CDR2 is YFSETQ in the germline V gene. V was pared by 2 bases and J by 3 bases, with 6 bases of the junction left unmatched. Full variable domain (outside the CDR3, taken from reference TRBV5-1 and TRBJ2-7): KAGVTQTPRYLIKTRGQQVTLSCSPISGHRSVSWYQQTPGQGLQFLFEYFSETQRNKGNFPGRFSGRQFSNSRSEMNVSTLELGDSALYLCASSFGTGKYYEQYFGPGTRLTVT.

As concerns this clone: One junction end does not reproduce the germline sequence, and a read error may be involved. The J gene is TRBJ1-4, the V gene TRBV5-6; D gene ambiguous. This CDR3 region has 12 residues. In germline, CDR1 is SGHDT, CDR2 YYEEEE. CDR3: CASSLRQATPLF. DNA for the CDR3: TGTGCCAGCAGCTTGAGGCAGGCGACCCCCCTTTTT.

V gene TRBV4-1 combines with J gene TRBJ1-1; tentative D call: TRBD1 (6 bases). CDR1 MGHRA and CDR2 YSYEKL come from the germline V gene. With 4 bases removed from V and 3 bases from J, the gap between germline ends came to 15 bases. This CDR3 spans 15 amino acids. Written as DNA, the CDR3 is TGCGCCAGCAGCCTGGGACATTCCGCCGACACTGAAGCTTTCTTT. This translates into CASSLGHSADTEAFF.